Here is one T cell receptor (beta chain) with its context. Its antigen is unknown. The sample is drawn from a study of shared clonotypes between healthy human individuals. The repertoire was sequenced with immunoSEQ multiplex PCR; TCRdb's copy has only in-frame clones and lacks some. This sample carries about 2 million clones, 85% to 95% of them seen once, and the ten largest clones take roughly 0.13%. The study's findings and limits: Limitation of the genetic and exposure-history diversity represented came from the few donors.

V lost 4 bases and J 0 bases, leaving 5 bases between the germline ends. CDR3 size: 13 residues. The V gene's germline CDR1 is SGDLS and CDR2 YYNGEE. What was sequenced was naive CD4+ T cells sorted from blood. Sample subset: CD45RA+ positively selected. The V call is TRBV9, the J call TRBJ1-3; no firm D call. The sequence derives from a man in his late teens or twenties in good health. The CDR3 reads CASSPNSGNTIYF. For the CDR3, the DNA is TGTGCCAGCAGCCCAAACTCTGGAAACACCATATATTTT.